This T cell receptor beta chain was obtained from a study of blood T cells in healthy people across ages. The study, taken as a whole, reports: Long-lived donors carried more naive CD4+ cells and greater diversity than aged donors.

CDR3 length: 14 amino acids. Of note for this clonotype: Antigen specificity is unknown. One junction end does not reproduce the germline sequence, and a read error may be involved.

The authors ran a second PCR of about 7 to 11 cycles using a sample-barcoded 5' primer and a J-beta primer mix. Researchers report that each sample yielded at least 2.5 million CDR3-containing paired-end reads. Each CDR3 protein gets one entry after TCRdb re-called the 5' RACE reads with MiXCR. Of over a million distinct CDR3 sequences in the sample, around 27% are singletons; the top ten hold 0.65% to 0.75%. The same sample was also studied in work on T cells of mothers and their children.

The V and J genes are TRBV12-3 or TRBV12-4 and TRBJ2-7; 7 bases line up with TRBD1. This sequence was found in a girl under 10 years old in good health. Sequenced: blood. The CDR3 DNA sequence: TGTGCCAGCAGATTAGGGGGCGCCTTCTGTGAGCAGTACTTC. Translated, it gives CASRLGGAFCEQYF.